The present TCR beta chain was sequenced within a study of blood T cell repertoires in COVID-19. Study information: Sites in the United States, Italy and Spain provided acute and convalescent COVID-19 samples.

How the authors handled the data: The authors estimated nucleated cell counts from reference gene primer amplification. Produced via immunoSEQ multiplex PCR; TCRdb's table is partial and in-frame only. D and trimming were read from the DNA, whereas the V and J calls and clone size are those reported in that table. Here the sample spans roughly 300,000 clones, around nine tenths being singletons. This clone has a handful of counts. What was sequenced was peripheral blood. The sequence was obtained from a woman aged 25 to 39 with COVID-19, enrolled during active disease.

The CDR3 here is CASSYSNITGTSGRCQETQYF. The CDR3 DNA reads TGTGCCAGCAGTTACTCGAATATTACCGGGACTAGCGGGAGGTGCCAAGAGACCCAGTACTTC. The chain employs TRBV6-7 and TRBJ2-5, with 15 bases that match TRBD2. TRBV6-7 is sorted into the ORF group, with uncertain function. V shed 0 bases and J 1 base; nucleotides not matched to a gene: 12. The length of the CDR3 is 21 residues.